Presented here are 20 T cell receptor beta chains from one specimen sequenced in a study of blood T cell repertoires in COVID-19. The protocol was immunoSEQ multiplex PCR, while the TCRdb copy is restricted to in-frame clones and leaves out a portion. The sample carries around 170,000 clones, about 90% recorded once. Specimen: peripheral blood. These receptors were taken from a man between 60 and 70 years old with acute or convalescent COVID-19.

This chain links TRBV2 with TRBJ2-5; TRBD1 aligns across 9 bases. The V gene end was trimmed by 11 bases and the J gene end by 5 bases; junction bases not matched to a gene: 12. Looked up from germline, CDR1 is SNHLY and CDR2 is FYNNEI. The CDR3 loop spans 14 amino acids. The CDR3 sequence: CAGRTGEGGETQYF. In DNA form, the CDR3 reads TGTGCCGGAAGGACAGGGGAGGGAGGTGAGACCCAGTACTTC. Drawing the rest from reference TRBV2 and TRBJ2-5, the complete variable domain is EPEVTQTPSHQVTQMGQEVILRCVPISNHLYFYWYRQILGQKVEFLVSFYNNEISEKSEIFDDQFSVERPDGSNFTLKIRSTKLEDSAMYFCAGRTGEGGETQYFGPGTRLLVL.

The genes are TRBV2 and TRBJ2-2; the D is unclear. Germline-derived CDR1 and CDR2 are SNHLY and FYNNEI. The ends were cut back, 9 bases at V and 6 bases at J, with 8 bases in the middle. This CDR3 is built from 11 residues. The CDR3 sequence: CASESSGELFF. The CDR3 bases are TGTGCCAGTGAGTCGTCCGGGGAGCTGTTTTTT.

The chain carries TRBV18 and TRBJ2-3; 10 bases are shared with TRBD1. The junction had 16 bases not matched to a gene; V was cut back by 6 bases and J by 7 bases. The germline V gene has CDR1 KGHSH and CDR2 LQKENI. The CDR3 has 17 amino acids. CDR3 amino acids: CASSLDLPGQGKHTQYF. CDR3 DNA sequence: TGTGCCAGCTCGCTCGATCTACCGGGACAGGGGAAGCATACGCAGTATTTT. Drawing the rest from reference TRBV18 and TRBJ2-3, the complete variable domain is NAGVMQNPRHLVRRRGQEARLRCSPMKGHSHVYWYRQLPEEGLKFMVYLQKENIIDESGMPKERFSAEFPKEGPSILRIQQVVRGDSAAYFCASSLDLPGQGKHTQYFGPGTRLTVL.

The rearrangement links TRBV21-1 to TRBJ1-4; the table's TRBD1 call for D was not verified on the DNA. TRBV21-1 is a known pseudogene. The CDR3 runs to 16 residues. CDR3 loop: CASSKGSGTRCEKLFF. The CDR3 DNA sequence: TGTGCCAGCAGCAAAGGTTCCGGGACACGCTGCGAAAAACTGTTTTTT.

This clone was seen only once. The chain employs TRBV12-5 and TRBJ2-1; tentative D call: TRBD2 (5 bases). From germline, CDR1 is LGHNT and CDR2 FRNRAP. V lost 2 bases and J lost 0, with 26 bases in between. The CDR3 is 21 amino acids. Here the CDR3 reads CASGLPSGTSGRPPSYNEQFF. CDR3 DNA: TGTGCTAGTGGTTTGCCTTCCGGCACCAGCGGCCGGCCTCCCTCCTACAATGAGCAGTTCTTC.

This clone is a singleton in its sample. The V call is TRBV4-3, the J call TRBJ1-5; 7 positions agree with TRBD1. From germline, CDR1 is LGHNA and CDR2 YSLEER. The CDR3 has 15 residues. The V and J ends lost 3 bases and 4 bases, in that order; junction bases with no gene match: 6. The CDR3 nucleotides read TGCGCCAGCAGCCAGTACAGGGGAATAAATCAGCCCCAGCATTTT. This translates into CASSQYRGINQPQHF.

This clone has just a few counts. This rearrangement joins TRBV7-2 to TRBJ2-7, with 10 bases lining up with TRBD2. Germline V gene sequence: CDR1 SGHTA, CDR2 FQGNSA. The trim removed 1 base at V and 4 bases at J, leaving 7 bases unmatched. CDR3 size: 16 residues. DNA of the CDR3: TGTGCCAGCAGCTTAGTTACTAGCGGGGTACTGTACGAGCAGTACTTC. Protein product: CASSLVTSGVLYEQYF.

The V call is TRBV6-5, the J call TRBJ2-5; weak D call: TRBD2 (6 bases). Trimming shortened V by 0 bases and J by 2 bases, and 13 bases separated the two germline ends. The germline V gene encodes CDR1 MNHEY and CDR2 SVGAGI. The CDR3 runs to 16 residues. CDR3: CASSYSTSRGQETQYF. CDR3 in DNA: TGTGCCAGCAGTTACTCGACTTCTCGGGGGCAAGAGACCCAGTACTTC.

The chain couples TRBV9 to TRBJ2-1; 7 nucleotides match TRBD1. The V gene's germline CDR1 is SGDLS and CDR2 YYNGEE. The CDR3 is made up of 14 amino acids. The ends lost 4 bases at V and 5 bases at J; junction bases unmatched: 6. The DNA of the CDR3 is TGTGCCAGCAGCCAACAGGGGTCGAACAATGAGCAGTTCTTC. Residues: CASSQQGSNNEQFF.

The V and J genes are TRBV5-1 and TRBJ1-1, with D possibly matching TRBD1 (6 bases). The germline V gene has CDR1 SGHRS and CDR2 YFSETQ. Deletions cut 8 bases from V and 5 bases from J, with 16 bases between. CDR3 size: 13 residues. The DNA for the CDR3 is TGCGCCAGTTCGGGGGGCGCGGGTACTGAAGCTTTCTTT. Its protein product is CASSGGAGTEAFF.

This chain links TRBV6-5 with TRBJ1-2, with 9 bases lining up with TRBD1. V lost 7 bases to trimming and J lost 7 bases; unmatched junction nucleotides: 10. This CDR3 is built from 14 residues. The germline gives CDR1 MNHEY, CDR2 SVGAGI. The CDR3 region is CASTPDRGFVGYTF. The CDR3 DNA sequence: TGTGCCAGCACCCCGGACAGGGGTTTTGTTGGCTACACCTTC.

This chain links TRBV29-1 with TRBJ2-5; 11 bases fit TRBD2. The CDR3 is made up of 14 amino acids. The germline gives CDR1 SQVTM, CDR2 ANQGSEA. V lost 6 bases and J lost 5; bases outside the gene matches: 8. In nucleotides, the CDR3 is TGCAGCGTGTCTAGCGGGGGGCTGGGGGAGACCCAGTACTTC. It is translated as CSVSSGGLGETQYF.

Only one count was recorded for this clone. The chain combines TRBV6-6 with TRBJ1-6, with D unclear. The CDR3 loop spans 12 amino acids. Germline loops: CDR1 MNHNY, CDR2 SVGAGI (reference sequence). V was trimmed by 5 bases and J by 7 bases, leaving 6 bases between them. The CDR3 sequence: CASSRANSPLHF. The CDR3 nucleotides read TGTGCCAGCAGTAGAGCAAATTCACCCCTCCACTTT.

This chain links TRBV20-1 with TRBJ1-3; unclear D gene. CDR3 length equals 11 residues. Germline CDR1 reads DFQATT; CDR2 reads SNEGSKA (reference sequence). V was clipped by 1 base and J by 4 bases, with 2 bases between them. As DNA, the CDR3 is TGCAGTGCTAGAGCGGGAAACACCATATATTTT. As protein: CSARAGNTIYF.

This clone was seen a single time. The V gene is TRBV27, the J gene TRBJ1-2, with D possibly being TRBD1 (6 bases). This CDR3 is 14 amino acids long. V shed 2 bases and J shed 4 bases, with 11 bases lying between them. The germline V gene has CDR1 MNHEY and CDR2 SMNVEV (reference sequence). The CDR3 DNA reads as TGTGCCAGCAGTTTAATCAGGGGTTCCTATGGCTACACCTTC. This gives the protein CASSLIRGSYGYTF.

The chain recombines TRBV24-1 with TRBJ2-3; no clear D gene. V lost 0 bases, J lost 4 bases, and 10 bases lay in between. The germline V gene has CDR1 KGHDR and CDR2 SFDVKD. The CDR3 sequence is 15 residues long. CDR3 in DNA: TGTGCCACCAGTGATTTGGACGCCGCGGCAGATACGCAGTATTTT. As protein: CATSDLDAAADTQYF.

The V call is TRBV29-1, the J call TRBJ1-1; tentatively, D is TRBD1 (6 bases). V lost 6 bases and J 1 base, leaving 15 bases between the germline ends. The CDR3 totals 14 residues. Germline V gene sequence: CDR1 SQVTM, CDR2 ANQGSEA. The CDR3 nucleotides are TGCAGCGTCTCTCCCCGACAGGCGAACACTGAAGCTTTCTTT. It encodes CSVSPRQANTEAFF.

This chain connects TRBV7-9 to TRBJ1-3; D uncertain. The CDR3 is 15 residues long. Germline V CDR1 and CDR2: SEHNR, FQNEAQ (reference sequence). V was pared by 5 bases and J by 5 bases, with 16 bases between. CDR3 nucleotide sequence: TGTGCCAGCAGCCGCGGGCCCCAATGGAGAAACACCATATATTTT. This codes for CASSRGPQWRNTIYF.

V is TRBV5-1 and J is TRBJ1-6; D not resolved. Germline values: CDR1 SGHRS, CDR2 YFSETQ. Trimming took off 1 base at V and 12 bases at J, with 14 bases between the two ends. This CDR3 spans 14 amino acids. The CDR3 nucleotides are TGCGCCAGCAGCTTGATCGTTTCGGGAATACCCCTCCACTTT. It encodes CASSLIVSGIPLHF.

CDR3 sequence: CASQQGANTNYGYTF. DNA for the CDR3: TGCGCCAGCCAACAGGGGGCGAATACTAACTATGGCTACACCTTC. This chain connects TRBV5-1 to TRBJ1-2, with TRBD1 identical over 9 bases. The CDR3 covers 15 residues. Unmatched junction bases numbered 7, after V lost 7 bases and J lost 0 bases. Germline values: CDR1 SGHRS, CDR2 YFSETQ.